One sample yielded the 10 T cell receptor beta chains listed below, sequenced in a study of PD-1 blockade in classical Hodgkin lymphoma. Clones were read by immunoSEQ multiplex PCR, and TCRdb kept only the in-frame ones, dropping some. This repertoire shows 20,000 to 25,000 clones, about 71% found once; its top ten account for more than 15%. Each and every patient relapsed after autologous stem cell transplantation, and patients got differing brentuximab vedotin exposure. The source was peripheral blood mononuclear cells (PBMCs), collected at baseline. All receptors derive from a human donor with classical Hodgkin lymphoma.

Here the CDR3 reads CASSPGGSSYNEQFF. CDR3 sequence (DNA): TGTGCCAGCTCACCAGGAGGAAGCTCCTACAATGAGCAGTTCTTC. The genes are TRBV18 and TRBJ2-1; the D gene is possibly TRBD2 (5 bases). Germline CDR1 reads KGHSH; CDR2 reads LQKENI. V shed 2 bases and J shed 0 bases, with 8 bases lying between them. The CDR3 runs 15 residues.

The chain links TRBV27 to TRBJ1-5; weak D call: TRBD1 (5 bases). This CDR3 contains 16 residues. V lost 3 bases and J lost 7, with 19 bases in between. CDR1 MNHEY and CDR2 SMNVEV come from the germline V gene (reference sequence). The CDR3 nucleotides are TGTGCCAGCAGTTTCTATGTTGGGGGGTGGCTGCAGCCCCAGCATTTT. Residues: CASSFYVGGWLQPQHF.

The chain has TRBV28 and TRBJ2-7, with 8 bases identical to TRBD1. Germline V gene lookup returns CDR1 MDHEN and CDR2 SYDVKM. The CDR3 is 14 residues long. After removal of 10 bases from V and 4 bases from J, the junction contained 12 bases not matched to a gene. CDR3 sequence: CATRGAGGIYEQYF. CDR3 DNA sequence: TGTGCCACCCGAGGGGCAGGGGGCATTTACGAGCAGTACTTC.

The V gene is TRBV7-9, the J gene TRBJ2-6; perhaps TRBD2 as D (6 bases). Germline V gene sequence: CDR1 SEHNR, CDR2 FQNEAQ (reference sequence). V dropped 5 bases and J dropped 2 bases, with 22 bases sitting between them. The CDR3 consists of 19 residues. The CDR3: CASSLSEGGWPTGANVLTF. CDR3 in DNA: TGTGCCAGCAGCCTGTCGGAGGGCGGGTGGCCTACTGGGGCCAACGTCCTGACTTTC.

J is TRBJ1-2 and V is TRBV6-5, with 7 bases identical to TRBD1. This CDR3 is built from 14 residues. V lost 5 bases to trimming and J lost 4 bases; unmatched junction nucleotides: 7. Germline CDR1 and CDR2: MNHEY and SVGAGI. CDR3: CASSTRTGPYGYTF. The CDR3, as DNA: TGTGCCAGCAGTACTCGGACAGGACCCTATGGCTACACCTTC.

CDR3 DNA sequence: TGTGCCAGCAGCGTCTGGGCAGCCTACGAGCAGTACTTC. This encodes CASSVWAAYEQYF. The rearrangement uses TRBV7-4 and TRBJ2-7; D call uncertain. The CDR3 has 13 amino acids. Germline CDR1 reads SGHVT; CDR2 reads SQSDAQ. The germline V and J ends were trimmed by 5 bases and 2 bases, with 10 bases remaining between them.

The chain is built from TRBV6-6 and TRBJ1-2; a possible D gene is TRBD1 (5 bases). The CDR3 has 14 amino acids. Trimming cost V 5 bases and J 8 bases, with 18 bases left between them. Germline V gives CDR1 MNHNY, CDR2 SVGAGI (reference sequence). The CDR3 nucleotides are TGTGCCAGCAGTGACACCGGGACGGCTAAAGGCTACACCTTC. It encodes CASSDTGTAKGYTF.

This clone was observed a single time. This rearrangement joins TRBV2 to TRBJ2-5, with D possibly matching TRBD2 (7 bases). With 8 bases removed from V and 1 base from J, the gap between germline ends came to 29 bases. Germline V CDR1 and CDR2: SNHLY, FYNNEI. The CDR3 is made up of 19 amino acids. CDR3 sequence reads: CASLGGGGLPLFLQETQYF. The CDR3 DNA sequence: TGTGCCAGCTTGGGAGGGGGAGGGCTACCCCTCTTCCTCCAAGAGACCCAGTACTTC.

The chain joins TRBV5-6 to TRBJ1-2; unclear D gene. The CDR3 is 14 amino acids. The V and J ends lost 0 bases and 0 bases respectively, with 6 bases between them. Germline V lookup: CDR1 SGHDT, CDR2 YYEEEE. The CDR3 DNA reads TGTGCCAGCAGCTTGGTTGCCTCTAACTATGGCTACACCTTC. This gives the protein CASSLVASNYGYTF. Supplemented by reference TRBV5-6 and TRBJ1-2, the full variable domain reads DAGVTQSPTHLIKTRGQQVTLRCSPKSGHDTVSWYQQALGQGPQFIFQYYEEEERQRGNFPDRFSGHQFPNYSSELNVNALLLGDSALYLCASSLVASNYGYTFGSGTRLTVV.

This clone was seen a few times. The junction differs from germline at one of its ends, possibly a read error. Other DNA sequences in the same sample also yield this CDR3. V usage is TRBV7-7 and J usage is TRBJ2-2, with TRBD1 identical over 7 bases. Per germline, CDR1 SSHAT and CDR2 FNYEAQ (reference sequence). The CDR3 sequence is 14 residues long. This CDR3 is CASSLNRGSGELFF. DNA for the CDR3: TGTGCTAGCAGCTTAAACAGGGGATCCGGGGAGCTGTTTTTT.